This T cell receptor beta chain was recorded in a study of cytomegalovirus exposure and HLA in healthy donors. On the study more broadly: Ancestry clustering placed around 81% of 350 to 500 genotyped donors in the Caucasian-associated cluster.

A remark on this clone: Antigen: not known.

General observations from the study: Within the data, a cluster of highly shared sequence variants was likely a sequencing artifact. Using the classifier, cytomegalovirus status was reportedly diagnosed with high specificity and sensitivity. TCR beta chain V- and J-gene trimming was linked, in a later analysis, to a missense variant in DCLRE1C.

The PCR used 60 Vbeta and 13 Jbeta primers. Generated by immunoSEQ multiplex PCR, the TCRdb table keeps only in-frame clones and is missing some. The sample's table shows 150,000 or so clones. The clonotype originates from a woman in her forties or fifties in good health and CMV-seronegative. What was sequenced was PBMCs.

The CDR3 sequence: CASSMREEAKGNTIYF. As DNA, the CDR3 is TGTGCCAGTAGTATGCGGGAAGAGGCCAAGGGAAACACCATATATTTT. The chain joins TRBV19 to TRBJ1-3; D is uncertain. Germline V gene data show CDR1 as LNHDA and CDR2 as SQIVND (reference sequence). The CDR3 is made up of 16 amino acids. V gave up 3 bases and J gave up 4 bases, with 16 bases separating them.